The 17 T cell receptor beta chains below all came from one sample that was sequenced in a study of cytomegalovirus exposure and HLA in healthy donors (dated by TCRdb to about 2017). The protocol used for the library was the immunoSEQ multiplex PCR assay. TCRdb holds this immuneACCESS table with in-frame rearrangements only. Some clones are missing; in checked studies, unresolved V genes explain under half, and the rest has no known cause. This sample comprises over 200,000 clones, just over 85% of them detected only once. The ten largest make up approximately 2.9% of the sample. The source material was PBMCs. The receptors originated from a woman aged 18 to 35 in good health and CMV-seronegative.

The chain joins TRBV19 to TRBJ2-3; D might be TRBD2 (6 bases). Per germline, CDR1 LNHDA and CDR2 SQIVND (reference sequence). V lost 4 bases and J 4 bases, leaving 9 bases between the germline ends. The CDR3 covers 13 residues. The CDR3 loop is CASSKRRADTQYF. DNA of the CDR3: TGTGCCAGTAGTAAAAGGAGGGCAGATACGCAGTATTTT.

The gene calls are TRBV4-2 and TRBJ2-7; 7 positions match TRBD1. Germline V gene lookup returns CDR1 LGHNA and CDR2 YNFKEQ. This CDR3 contains 15 residues. V lost 3 bases and J lost 1; bases outside the gene matches: 6. The CDR3: CASSHRQGNSYEQYF. DNA for the CDR3: TGTGCCAGCAGCCACCGACAGGGAAATTCCTACGAGCAGTACTTC.

The CDR3 region is CASRALLPSYGYTF. The CDR3 region has the DNA TGTGCCAGTAGGGCCCTTCTCCCCTCCTATGGCTACACCTTC. This rearrangement joins TRBV19 to TRBJ1-2; no definite D call. Germline values: CDR1 LNHDA, CDR2 SQIVND (reference sequence). The CDR3 totals 14 residues. Trimming stripped 6 bases from V and 4 bases from J, with 15 bases between.

The chain links TRBV27 to TRBJ1-4; 7 bases line up with TRBD1. This CDR3 has 15 residues. The V segment lost 6 bases and the J segment 7 bases; nucleotides outside the gene matches: 11. The V gene's germline CDR1 is MNHEY and CDR2 SMNVEV (reference sequence). The CDR3 here is CASSATQQGGEKLFF. The CDR3 DNA reads as TGTGCCAGCAGCGCGACGCAGCAGGGGGGTGAAAAACTGTTTTTT.

The chain joins TRBV9 to TRBJ2-3; D gene uncertain. The CDR3 covers 15 residues. The V end lost 0 bases, the J end lost 6 bases, and 14 bases lay between the germline ends. CDR1 and CDR2 (germline): SGDLS, YYNGEE. DNA of the CDR3: TGTGCCAGCAGCGTAGAGCCGACTTATGGTGATACGCAGTATTTT. Its translation: CASSVEPTYGDTQYF.

This chain connects TRBV2 to TRBJ2-7; 7 bases map to TRBD1. This CDR3 has 16 residues. CDR1 and CDR2 (germline): SNHLY, FYNNEI. J was trimmed by 1 base and V by 4 bases; bases with no gene match: 10. The CDR3 sequence is CASSGQTGERSYEQYF. The CDR3 DNA reads TGTGCCAGCAGTGGACAAACAGGGGAGAGGTCCTACGAGCAGTACTTC. The variable domain in full, completed from reference TRBV2 and TRBJ2-7, reads EPEVTQTPSHQVTQMGQEVILRCVPISNHLYFYWYRQILGQKVEFLVSFYNNEISEKSEIFDDQFSVERPDGSNFTLKIRSTKLEDSAMYFCASSGQTGERSYEQYFGPGTRLTVT.

The CDR3 protein is CASSVGQNLYNEQFF. The CDR3 DNA sequence: TGTGCCAGCAGCGTCGGACAGAACCTCTACAATGAGCAGTTCTTC. The chain uses TRBV9 and TRBJ2-1; a weak D match, TRBD1 (6 bases). This CDR3 has 15 residues. Germline V gene lookup returns CDR1 SGDLS and CDR2 YYNGEE. V was cut by 2 bases and J by 3 bases, with 12 bases left in between.

The chain employs TRBV7-6 and TRBJ2-7, with 12 positions matching TRBD2. V shed 5 bases, J shed 4 bases, and the junction held 3 bases outside the gene matches. The CDR3 runs to 14 residues. CDR1 and CDR2 from the germline V gene are SGHVS and FNYEAQ. Here the CDR3 reads CASSQGLAGYEQYF. In nucleotides, the CDR3 is TGTGCCAGCAGCCAGGGACTAGCGGGTTACGAGCAGTACTTC.

The J gene is TRBJ1-4, the V gene TRBV7-9; a possible D gene is TRBD1 (5 bases). This CDR3 region has 17 residues. From germline, CDR1 is SEHNR and CDR2 FQNEAQ (reference sequence). Trimming removed 0 bases from V and 0 bases from J, with 11 bases in between. In DNA form, the CDR3 reads TGTGCCAGCAGCTTAGCGCTCGACAGCTCAACTAATGAAAAACTGTTTTTT. This sequence encodes CASSLALDSSTNEKLFF.

The chain carries TRBV19 and TRBJ1-1, with 8 bases lining up with TRBD1. CDR1 and CDR2 from the germline V gene are LNHDA and SQIVND (reference sequence). The CDR3 sequence is 14 residues long. V dropped 6 bases and J dropped 1; count of bases not matched to a gene: 4. The CDR3 DNA sequence: TGTGCCAGTAGCCGGGGACAGGCGAACACTGAAGCTTTCTTT. Translating it yields CASSRGQANTEAFF.

The CDR3 is CASSLQGSGNTIYF. The CDR3 DNA reads as TGTGCCAGCAGCTTACAGGGTTCTGGAAACACCATATATTTT. The chain joins TRBV7-9 to TRBJ1-3; D might be TRBD1 (5 bases). CDR1 is SEHNR and CDR2 is FQNEAQ in the germline V gene (reference sequence). This CDR3 is 14 amino acids long. V lost 2 bases to trimming and J lost 1 base, with 6 bases between them.

The chain carries TRBV29-1 and TRBJ1-3; the match to TRBD1 covers 8 bases. V shed 6 bases, J shed 3 bases, and the junction held 4 bases outside the gene matches. Germline V gene sequence: CDR1 SQVTM, CDR2 ANQGSEA. The CDR3 spans 13 residues. Here the CDR3 DNA reads TGCAGCGTGGGGACAGGAGGTGGAAACACCATATATTTT. It is translated as CSVGTGGGNTIYF.

The chain carries TRBV27 and TRBJ1-2; 11 bases match TRBD1. Germline loops: CDR1 MNHEY, CDR2 SMNVEV (reference sequence). V dropped 5 bases and J dropped 4; count of bases not matched to a gene: 6. This CDR3 contains 15 residues. This chain's CDR3 is CASSPRTGGGYGYTF. CDR3 DNA: TGTGCCAGCAGTCCACGGACAGGGGGCGGCTATGGCTACACCTTC.

The J gene is TRBJ2-7, the V gene TRBV28; TRBD1 agrees at 7 bases. The V and J ends lost 6 bases and 6 bases, in that order; junction bases with no gene match: 11. Germline lookup yields CDR1 MDHEN and CDR2 SYDVKM. The CDR3 contains 14 residues. DNA for the CDR3: TGTGCCAGCAGCCTGGGACAGATGCGGCGCGAGCAGTACTTC. This codes for CASSLGQMRREQYF.

Written as DNA, the CDR3 is TGTGCCAGCAGTGACGGTTATCGGAACACTGAAGCTTTCTTT. This gives the protein CASSDGYRNTEAFF. The gene calls are TRBV6-1 and TRBJ1-1; D is undetermined. This CDR3 contains 14 residues. V lost 3 bases, J lost 1 base, and 9 bases lay in between. Germline-derived CDR1 and CDR2 are MNHNS and SASEGT.

J is TRBJ2-5 and V is TRBV11-1, with 7 positions matching TRBD2. Germline V CDR1 and CDR2: SGHAT, FQDESV (reference sequence). V trimming: 1 base; J trimming: 5 bases; junction bases outside the gene matches: 10. CDR3 length: 16 amino acids. The CDR3 protein is CASSLGLADTWETQYF. CDR3 bases: TGTGCCAGCAGCTTAGGGCTAGCGGACACTTGGGAGACCCAGTACTTC.

This chain links TRBV19 with TRBJ2-2, with TRBD2 matching 8 bases. The CDR3 consists of 14 residues. Germline-derived CDR1 and CDR2 are LNHDA and SQIVND (reference sequence). The V segment lost 3 bases and the J segment 7 bases; nucleotides outside the gene matches: 4. CDR3 DNA sequence: TGTGCCAGTAGTATCGGGGGGGCAGACGGGGAGCTGTTTTTT. This sequence encodes CASSIGGADGELFF.